One T cell receptor (beta chain) is described in this entry. Its antigen remains unidentified. Per germline, CDR1 SGDLS and CDR2 YYNGEE. V was clipped by 3 bases and J by 8 bases, with 14 bases between them. The CDR3 has 13 amino acids. The data are from a study of cytomegalovirus exposure and HLA in healthy donors. PCR primers comprised 60 Vbeta and 13 Jbeta primers. The data were produced by immunoSEQ multiplex PCR, yet TCRdb's version contains in-frame clones alone and is incomplete. Seen here are 100,000 to 150,000 clones, approximately 79% observed once, and the top ten hold more than 2%. Overall study findings and caveats: From TCR beta sequences, most subjects' HLA-A and HLA-B alleles were reportedly predicted accurately.

The sequence was obtained from a man between 25 and 39 years old in good health and CMV-seronegative. The sequenced material came from PBMCs. The gene calls are TRBV9 and TRBJ1-2; no firm D call. This CDR3 is CASSGRPREGYTF. The CDR3 DNA reads as TGTGCCAGCAGCGGGAGACCTCGAGAGGGCTACACCTTC.